The 9 T cell receptor beta chains given below trace back to one sample, sequenced in a study of long-term antiretroviral therapy in people with HIV. immunoSEQ v3.0 was run at survey level. Method: immunoSEQ multiplex PCR; TCRdb's copy keeps in-frame clones and lacks some. The data show approximately 11,000 clones, around four fifths seen once. Sample: unsorted PBMCs, taken roughly 7.3 years after starting antiretroviral therapy. These receptors were taken from a man between 45 and 60 years old with HIV.

The chain combines TRBV27 with TRBJ2-7; no firm D call. The ends were cut back, 6 bases at V and 2 bases at J, with 14 bases in the middle. This CDR3 spans 14 amino acids. From germline, CDR1 is MNHEY and CDR2 SMNVEV (reference sequence). The CDR3 sequence is CASSPGGVAYEQYF. CDR3 in DNA: TGTGCCAGCAGCCCCGGTGGGGTTGCCTACGAGCAGTACTTC.

V usage is TRBV5-5 and J usage is TRBJ2-7; TRBD2 is a possible D gene (5 bases). The V and J ends lost 0 bases and 0 bases respectively, with 10 bases between them. In germline, CDR1 is SGHKS, CDR2 YYEKEE (reference sequence). The CDR3 runs to 15 residues. The CDR3 sequence is CASSLGSDSSYEQYF. In DNA form, the CDR3 reads TGTGCCAGCAGCTTGGGCTCGGACTCCTCCTACGAGCAGTACTTC.

This rearrangement joins TRBV2 to TRBJ2-1; the D gene is possibly TRBD2 (5 bases). The CDR3 loop spans 13 amino acids. CDR1 SNHLY and CDR2 FYNNEI come from the germline V gene. V was clipped by 4 bases and J by 6 bases, with 10 bases between them. The CDR3 spells CASSVGRGNEQFF. CDR3 nucleotides: TGTGCCAGCAGTGTTGGACGGGGCAATGAGCAGTTCTTC.

This clone was observed a handful of times. The chain couples TRBV7-9 to TRBJ2-1; D is unclear. This CDR3 has 19 residues. Germline V CDR1 and CDR2: SEHNR, FQNEAQ (reference sequence). The V end lost 4 bases, the J end lost 1 base, and 23 bases lay between the germline ends. DNA of the CDR3: TGTGCCAGCAGCTCCATAAATACAGCATTTGTCGAATCCTACAATGAGCAGTTCTTC. Residues: CASSSINTAFVESYNEQFF.

The CDR3 region has the DNA TGCGCCAGCAGTTCTAGCGGGGGCCAAGAGACCCAGTACTTC. Its protein product is CASSSSGGQETQYF. This chain joins TRBV10-2 and TRBJ2-5, with 10 bases identical to TRBD2. This CDR3 contains 14 residues. V was pared by 5 bases and J by 1 base, with 1 base of the junction left unmatched. Germline V gives CDR1 WSHSY, CDR2 SAAADI.

The chain has TRBV2 and TRBJ2-7, with 8 nucleotides matching TRBD2. The CDR3 extends over 16 amino acids. Germline V CDR1 and CDR2: SNHLY, FYNNEI. With 1 base clipped from V and 0 bases from J, the junction kept 5 bases outside the gene matches. CDR3 sequence reads: CASSEGGGLLSYEQYF. CDR3 bases: TGTGCCAGCAGTGAAGGCGGGGGGCTCCTCTCCTACGAGCAGTACTTC.

V usage is TRBV6-5 and J usage is TRBJ1-2; D unresolved. This CDR3 is built from 12 residues. Germline CDR1 MNHEY, CDR2 SVGAGI. V lost 10 bases to trimming and J lost 4 bases, with 13 bases between them. CDR3 nucleotides: TGTGCCACCCATGAGGGCTCCTATGGCTACACCTTC. The encoded protein is CATHEGSYGYTF.

The chain uses TRBV4-1 and TRBJ2-5, with D unresolved. Trimming took 1 base from V and 0 from J, leaving 9 bases between them. CDR1 MGHRA and CDR2 YSYEKL come from the germline V gene. The CDR3 runs to 15 residues. CDR3 sequence reads: CASSQGGVYQETQYF. The CDR3 DNA sequence: TGCGCCAGCAGCCAAGGAGGAGTGTACCAAGAGACCCAGTACTTC.

J is TRBJ1-2 and V is TRBV7-9, with D uncertain. The CDR3 runs 15 residues. Germline V gene sequence: CDR1 SEHNR, CDR2 FQNEAQ (reference sequence). V was clipped by 1 base and J by 6 bases, with 15 bases between them. CDR3 DNA: TGTGCCAGCAGCTTAGGAGAGTCGGGAGGAGATGGCTACACCTTC. Its translation: CASSLGESGGDGYTF.